A single sample is the source of the 6 T cell receptor beta chains below, sequenced in a study of shared clonotypes between healthy human individuals (dated by TCRdb to between 2020 and 2021). The method behind the library was the immunoSEQ multiplex PCR assay. Sourced from immuneACCESS, this table was stored by TCRdb with only in-frame sequences that have V and J called. A share of the clones is absent; for the studies checked, an unresolved V gene accounts for under half, and the remainder has no known explanation. The sample records 1.6 million or so clones, roughly 97% of which are singletons. Roughly 1.2% of the sample belongs to the ten largest clones. The specimen was naive CD4+ T cells sorted from blood. The cell subset or site label of this sample denotes: CD45RA+ positively selected. The origin of the receptors is a young man in good health.

As regards this clone: Other nucleotide sequences in the sample specify the same CDR3. The V call is TRBV9, the J call TRBJ2-7; 11 bases are shared with TRBD1. The germline CDR1 and CDR2 sequences are SGDLS and YYNGEE. V shed 2 bases, J shed 2 bases, and the junction held 3 bases outside the gene matches. CDR3 length: 15 amino acids. CDR3 coding DNA: TGTGCCAGCAGCGTGGAGGGACAGGGGGCCTACGAGCAGTACTTC. Amino acid sequence: CASSVEGQGAYEQYF.

The chain joins TRBV6-5 to TRBJ2-1; D tentatively reads TRBD1 or TRBD2 (5 bases each). The CDR3 length is 13 residues. Germline V lookup: CDR1 MNHEY, CDR2 SVGAGI. Trimming took 9 bases from V and 3 from J, leaving 12 bases between them. CDR3 sequence (DNA): TGTGCCAGGACACGGGACCGCTACAATGAGCAGTTCTTC. Translation: CARTRDRYNEQFF.

The chain has TRBV19 and TRBJ2-6; possibly TRBD2 for D (5 bases). Germline lookup yields CDR1 LNHDA and CDR2 SQIVND (reference sequence). The V gene lost 7 bases and the J gene lost 0 bases, with 16 bases spanning the gap. The length of the CDR3 is 17 residues. The chain's CDR3 is CASIGGVGISGANVLTF. For the CDR3, the DNA is TGTGCCAGTATAGGTGGAGTCGGGATCTCTGGGGCCAACGTCCTGACTTTC.

This clone was observed a single time. The J gene is TRBJ2-7, the V gene TRBV7-6; TRBD1 might be the D (5 bases). The CDR3 length is 15 residues. CDR1 is SGHVS, CDR2 FNYEAQ, per germline. Trimming pared 5 bases from V and 0 bases from J, leaving 14 bases between. CDR3 residues: CASSPEAGRSYEQYF. The CDR3 DNA reads as TGTGCCAGCAGCCCCGAGGCAGGGCGCTCCTACGAGCAGTACTTC.

The J gene is TRBJ2-3, the V gene TRBV7-3; 11 bases are a match to TRBD1. With 2 bases clipped from V and 4 bases from J, the junction kept 14 bases outside the gene matches. Germline CDR1 reads SGHTA; CDR2 reads FQGTGA. This CDR3 has 19 amino acids. CDR3 DNA: TGTGCCAGCAGCTTATACCCCGTTTTGGGACAGGGGGTTGCAGATACGCAGTATTTT. Protein product: CASSLYPVLGQGVADTQYF. Full variable domain (outside the CDR3, taken from reference TRBV7-3 and TRBJ2-3): GAGVSQTPSNKVTEKGKYVELRCDPISGHTALYWYRQSLGQGPEFLIYFQGTGAADDSGLPNDRFFAVRPEGSVSTLKIQRTERGDSAVYLCASSLYPVLGQGVADTQYFGPGTRLTVL.

This clone was detected once. The chain has TRBV5-1 and TRBJ2-1; 7 bases agree with TRBD1. The CDR3 covers 20 residues. J was trimmed by 0 bases and V by 2 bases; bases with no gene match: 17. In germline, CDR1 is SGHRS, CDR2 YFSETQ. The CDR3 DNA is TGCGCCAGCAGCTTAATCACAGGGGATATACTTTTAAGCTCCTACAATGAGCAGTTCTTC. As protein: CASSLITGDILLSSYNEQFF.